This TCR beta chain was documented in a study of blood T cell repertoires in COVID-19. Trimming removed 3 bases from V and 1 base from J, with 13 bases in between. This CDR3 spans 17 amino acids. Germline CDR1 reads LNHDA; CDR2 reads SQIVND (reference sequence). Authors' analysis steps: Amplification of reference gene primers provided the estimated nucleated cell counts. The method was immunoSEQ multiplex PCR; TCRdb's version includes in-frame clones alone and lacks a portion of them. That table is the source of V, J and clone size, and D and trimming were worked out from the DNA. This table has 180,000 or so clones, 82% appearing once. Participant ages covered about 18 to 95 years across around 22 US areas.

Sequenced input: PBMCs or T cells enriched from blood (not recorded which). This clonotype originated in a man aged 50-59 years who had recovered from COVID-19. V and J are TRBV19 and TRBJ2-6; TRBD2 is a possible D gene (6 bases). The CDR3 region is CASSIRGRDSGANVLTF. As DNA, the CDR3 is TGTGCCAGTAGTATTCGAGGGCGGGATTCTGGGGCCAACGTCCTGACTTTC.